This is a list of T cell receptor beta chains from one sample in a study of vaccination and CD4 T cells after COVID-19. TCRdb ran MiXCR on the PCR reads and lists one entry per CDR3 protein. The top ten clones hold 25% to 30% of a sample with more than 4,500 distinct CDR3 sequences, approximately 30% of them seen once. Their cognate antigens are unknown. Material: CD4+ T cells from blood, cultured in vitro. These receptors were taken from a human donor in good health. The conserved cysteine and the conserved F or W are not part of the CDR3 here. Fields, in order: V gene, CDR3 protein.

v_call: TRBV6-5; cdr3_aa: ASSYSTSDINEQF
v_call: TRBV6-1; cdr3_aa: ASSEITGPYGYT
v_call: TRBV6-1; cdr3_aa: ASSETGTGVGGYT
v_call: TRBV7-8; cdr3_aa: ASSLVEQF
v_call: TRBV25-1; cdr3_aa: ASMQLENSPLH
v_call: TRBV30; cdr3_aa: AWSRVDTEAF
v_call: TRBV6-1; cdr3_aa: ASSQQGNYGYT
v_call: TRBV5-4; cdr3_aa: ASSLEGVLYGYT
v_call: TRBV20-1; cdr3_aa: SASTTGQPQH
v_call: TRBV7-9; cdr3_aa: ASSPGIGYT
v_call: TRBV7-2; cdr3_aa: ASSLGTGSNYGYT
v_call: TRBV6-2/TRBV6-3; cdr3_aa: ASSYLVSGPLH
v_call: TRBV11-2; cdr3_aa: ASSLEGTGVIDTQY
v_call: TRBV27; cdr3_aa: ASSLSYGVYQETQY
v_call: TRBV6-5; cdr3_aa: ASSYLGRSQAF
v_call: TRBV20-1; cdr3_aa: SARQGEPYEQY
v_call: TRBV7-8; cdr3_aa: ASSLGWDYEQY
v_call: TRBV7-2; cdr3_aa: ASSFTGGGYT
v_call: TRBV4-2; cdr3_aa: ASSQESRRDTQY
v_call: TRBV6-1; cdr3_aa: ASSPRRLAGRRPDTQY
v_call: TRBV6-5; cdr3_aa: ASSYDSSLGGYT
v_call: TRBV20-1; cdr3_aa: SASPGGETEAF
v_call: TRBV20-1; cdr3_aa: SARSPNQPQH
v_call: TRBV6-1; cdr3_aa: ASRGQGARGYT
v_call: TRBV6-2/TRBV6-3; cdr3_aa: ASNSIPGRGNTEAF
v_call: TRBV19; cdr3_aa: ASSIDLGGFGQY